The rows below give T cell receptor beta chains drawn from one sample of a study of early T cells in non-severe SARS-CoV-2 infection. TCRdb fed the 5' RACE reads into MiXCR, producing one record per CDR3 protein. The sample yields tens of thousands of distinct CDR3 sequences, around 20% seen once. The material sequenced was whole blood, taken at baseline. Receptors were obtained from an adult who was a healthcare worker with PCR-confirmed SARS-CoV-2 infection or an uninfected control (not recorded which). CDR3s leave out the opening cysteine and the closing phenylalanine or tryptophan. Each record gives: V gene, J gene, CDR3 protein.

>TRBV12-3/TRBV12-4|TRBJ1-2
ASSFSGPDYGYT
>TRBV20-1|TRBJ1-1
SASEGSVGTEAF
>TRBV27|TRBJ2-3
ASSLSRGRLDTQY
>TRBV5-4|TRBJ2-5
ASSTGSRGGQETQY
>TRBV5-1|TRBJ1-1
ASSFSGMNTEAF
>TRBV3-1|TRBJ2-1
ASSPTAGGRDEQF
>TRBV10-3|TRBJ2-1
AISEFGDNEQF
>TRBV7-9|TRBJ1-6
ASSLVGYNSPLH
>TRBV29-1|TRBJ1-3
SVEDGGARGNTIY
>TRBV12-3/TRBV12-4|TRBJ2-7
ASTVTGGRSYEQY
>TRBV7-8|TRBJ1-4
ASSLLETNEKLF
>TRBV10-3|TRBJ2-1
AISDGGGLYNEQF
>TRBV7-8|TRBJ1-4
ASSLGGYVEREKLF
>TRBV12-3/TRBV12-4|TRBJ2-7
ASSVDIDEQY
>TRBV7-9|TRBJ2-7
ASSLAGTSSNEQY
>TRBV7-8|TRBJ2-5
ASSLPTSGQETQY
>TRBV9|TRBJ2-2
ASSLSGSNTGELF
>TRBV11-1|TRBJ2-7
ASSTDRDEQY
>TRBV5-1|TRBJ2-3
ASSRGEGTDTQY
>TRBV6-6|TRBJ1-2
ASSYSSQSYGYT
>TRBV20-1|TRBJ2-5
SADREGETQY
>TRBV7-9|TRBJ1-1
ASSYSQGVTEAF
>TRBV7-2|TRBJ1-5
ASSFTGVSNQPQH
>TRBV28|TRBJ2-2
ASSFLGLADHTGELF
>TRBV6-6|TRBJ2-1
ASSSQKPQGALVREQF
>TRBV3-1|TRBJ1-6
ASSQEVSNSPLH
>TRBV7-8|TRBJ1-2
ASSLGRGPNYGYT
>TRBV12-3/TRBV12-4|TRBJ1-3
ASSLDGFLSGDTIY
>TRBV20-1|TRBJ2-1
SATDLSKEQF
>TRBV18|TRBJ1-4
ASSPRETTNEKLF
>TRBV10-3|TRBJ2-3
AISDPGGTTDTQY
>TRBV20-1|TRBJ2-1
SARDLQGYNEQF
>TRBV20-1|TRBJ1-1
SASGPYGTEAF
>TRBV20-1|TRBJ2-3
SAPAEGTDTQY
>TRBV7-2|TRBJ2-2
ASSFWAAGELF
>TRBV7-9|TRBJ2-7
ASSLVPGDYEQY
>TRBV2|TRBJ2-4
ASSEESGNIQY
>TRBV6-5|TRBJ2-1
ASSSGGLADTNEQF
>TRBV2|TRBJ2-1
ASRTSGGYNEQF
>TRBV20-1|TRBJ2-1
SASLGLAGNEQF
>TRBV5-1|TRBJ2-7
ASSADFEPYEQY
>TRBV18|TRBJ1-6
ASSLGSQDSPLH
>TRBV25-1|TRBJ2-1
ASFGNNEQF
>TRBV7-9|TRBJ2-3
ASSYLQGFSTDTQY
>TRBV4-2|TRBJ2-1
ASSQTSRAEYNNEQF